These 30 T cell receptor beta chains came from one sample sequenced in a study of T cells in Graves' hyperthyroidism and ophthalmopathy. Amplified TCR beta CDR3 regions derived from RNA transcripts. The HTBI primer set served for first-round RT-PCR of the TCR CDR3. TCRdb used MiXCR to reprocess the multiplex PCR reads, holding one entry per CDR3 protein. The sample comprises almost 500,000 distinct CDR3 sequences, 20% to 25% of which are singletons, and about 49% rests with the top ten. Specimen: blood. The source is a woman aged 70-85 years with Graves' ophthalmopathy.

The CDR3 coding sequence is TGTGCCAGCTCCGAGGGGGGGCAAGAGACCCAGTACTTC. Its translation is CASSEGGQETQYF. This chain uses TRBV28 with TRBJ2-5; possible D gene TRBD2, 7 bases. This CDR3 region has 13 residues. The germline V gene has CDR1 MDHEN and CDR2 SYDVKM. Deletions cut 8 bases from V and 2 bases from J, with 12 bases between.

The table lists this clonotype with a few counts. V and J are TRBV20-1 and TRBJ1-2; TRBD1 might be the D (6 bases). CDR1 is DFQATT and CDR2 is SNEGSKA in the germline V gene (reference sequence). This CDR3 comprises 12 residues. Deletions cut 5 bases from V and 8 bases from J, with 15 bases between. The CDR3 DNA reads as TGCAGTGCTGGTTACAGGGATAGCGGCTACACCTTC. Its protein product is CSAGYRDSGYTF.

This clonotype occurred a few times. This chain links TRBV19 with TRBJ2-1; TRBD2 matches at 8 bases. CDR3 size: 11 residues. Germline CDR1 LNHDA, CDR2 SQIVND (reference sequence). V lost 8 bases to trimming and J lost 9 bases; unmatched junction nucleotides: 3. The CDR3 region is CASYSGGEQFF. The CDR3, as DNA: TGTGCCAGTTACAGCGGGGGTGAGCAGTTCTTC.

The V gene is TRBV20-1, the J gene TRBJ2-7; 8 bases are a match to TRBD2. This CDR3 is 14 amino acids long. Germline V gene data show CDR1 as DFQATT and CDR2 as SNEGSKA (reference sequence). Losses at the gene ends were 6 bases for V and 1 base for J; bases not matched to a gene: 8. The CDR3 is CSARLALESYEQYF. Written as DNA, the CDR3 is TGCAGTGCCCGACTAGCGCTAGAATCCTACGAGCAGTACTTC.

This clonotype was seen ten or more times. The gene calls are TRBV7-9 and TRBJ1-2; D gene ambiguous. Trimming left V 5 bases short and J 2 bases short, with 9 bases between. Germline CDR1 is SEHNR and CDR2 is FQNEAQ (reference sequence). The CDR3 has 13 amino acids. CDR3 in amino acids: CASSPRSNYGYTF. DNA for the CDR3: TGTGCCAGCAGCCCCAGATCCAACTATGGCTACACCTTC.

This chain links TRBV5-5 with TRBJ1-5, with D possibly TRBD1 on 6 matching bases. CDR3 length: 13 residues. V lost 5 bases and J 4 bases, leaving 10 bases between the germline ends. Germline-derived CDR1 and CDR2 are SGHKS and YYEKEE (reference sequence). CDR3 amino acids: CASSRDINQPQHF. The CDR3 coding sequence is TGTGCCAGCAGTCGGGACATAAATCAGCCCCAGCATTTT.

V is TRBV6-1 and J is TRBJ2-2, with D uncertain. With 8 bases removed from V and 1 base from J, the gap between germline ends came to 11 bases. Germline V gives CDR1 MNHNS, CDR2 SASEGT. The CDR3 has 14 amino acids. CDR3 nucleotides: TGTGCCAGCGGGCCCTACTTGAACACCGGGGAGCTGTTTTTT. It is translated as CASGPYLNTGELFF.

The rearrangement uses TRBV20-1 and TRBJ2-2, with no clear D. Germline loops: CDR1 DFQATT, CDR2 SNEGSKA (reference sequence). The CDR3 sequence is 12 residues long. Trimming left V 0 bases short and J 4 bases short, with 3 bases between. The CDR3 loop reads CSARDVTGELFF. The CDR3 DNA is TGCAGTGCTAGAGATGTCACCGGGGAGCTGTTTTTT.

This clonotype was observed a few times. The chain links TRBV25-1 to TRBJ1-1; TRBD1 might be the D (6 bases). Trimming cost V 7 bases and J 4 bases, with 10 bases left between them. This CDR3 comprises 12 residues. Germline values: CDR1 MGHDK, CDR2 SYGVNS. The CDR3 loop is CASKSGATEAFF. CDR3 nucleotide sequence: TGTGCCAGCAAATCAGGGGCCACTGAAGCTTTCTTT.

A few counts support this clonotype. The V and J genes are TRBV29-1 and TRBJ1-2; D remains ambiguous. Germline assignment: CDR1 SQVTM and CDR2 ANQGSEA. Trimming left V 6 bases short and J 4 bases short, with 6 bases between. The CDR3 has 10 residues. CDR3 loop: CSVNSYGYTF. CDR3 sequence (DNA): TGCAGCGTAAACAGCTATGGCTACACCTTC.

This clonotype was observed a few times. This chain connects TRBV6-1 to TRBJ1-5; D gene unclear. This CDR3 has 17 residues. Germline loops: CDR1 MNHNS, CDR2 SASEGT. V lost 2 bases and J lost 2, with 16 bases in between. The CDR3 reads CASSELVWESGNQPQHF. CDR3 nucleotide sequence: TGTGCCAGCAGTGAACTGGTCTGGGAGTCGGGCAATCAGCCCCAGCATTTT.

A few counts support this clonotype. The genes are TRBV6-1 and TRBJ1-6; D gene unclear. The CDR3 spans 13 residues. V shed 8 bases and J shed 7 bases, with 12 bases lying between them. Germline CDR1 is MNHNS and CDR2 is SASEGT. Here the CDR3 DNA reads TGTGCCAGCGCGGGAAAAAGAAATTCACCCCTCCACTTT. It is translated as CASAGKRNSPLHF.

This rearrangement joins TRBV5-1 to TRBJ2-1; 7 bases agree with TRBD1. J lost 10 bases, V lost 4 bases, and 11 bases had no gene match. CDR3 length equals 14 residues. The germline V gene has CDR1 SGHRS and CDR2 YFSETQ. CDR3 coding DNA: TGCGCCAGCAGCCTTCGACAGGGTCCCAACGAGCAGTTCTTC. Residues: CASSLRQGPNEQFF. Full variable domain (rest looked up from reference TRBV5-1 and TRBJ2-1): KAGVTQTPRYLIKTRGQQVTLSCSPISGHRSVSWYQQTPGQGLQFLFEYFSETQRNKGNFPGRFSGRQFSNSRSEMNVSTLELGDSALYLCASSLRQGPNEQFFGPGTRLTVL.

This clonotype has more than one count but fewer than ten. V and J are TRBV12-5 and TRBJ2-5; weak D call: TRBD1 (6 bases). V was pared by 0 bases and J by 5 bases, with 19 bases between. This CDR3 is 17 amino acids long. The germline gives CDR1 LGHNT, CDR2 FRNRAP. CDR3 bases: TGTGCTAGTGGTTTGGTAATCGGGACAACAAGTGTGGAGACCCAGTACTTC. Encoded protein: CASGLVIGTTSVETQYF.

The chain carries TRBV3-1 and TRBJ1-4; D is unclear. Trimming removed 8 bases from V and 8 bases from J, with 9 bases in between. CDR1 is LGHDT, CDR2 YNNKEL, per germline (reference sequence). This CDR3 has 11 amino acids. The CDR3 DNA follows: TGTGCCAGCGAAGGGCGGGAAAAACTGTTTTTT. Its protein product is CASEGREKLFF.

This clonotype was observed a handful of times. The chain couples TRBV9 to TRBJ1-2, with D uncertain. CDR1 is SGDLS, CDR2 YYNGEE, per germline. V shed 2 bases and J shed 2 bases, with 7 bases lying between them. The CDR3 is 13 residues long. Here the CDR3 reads CASSVNENYGYTF. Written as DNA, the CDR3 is TGTGCCAGCAGCGTGAACGAGAACTATGGCTACACCTTC. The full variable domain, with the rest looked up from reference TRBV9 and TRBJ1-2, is DSGVTQTPKHLITATGQRVTLRCSPRSGDLSVYWYQQSLDQGLQFLIQYYNGEERAKGNILERFSAQQFPDLHSELNLSSLELGDSALYFCASSVNENYGYTFGSGTRLTVV.

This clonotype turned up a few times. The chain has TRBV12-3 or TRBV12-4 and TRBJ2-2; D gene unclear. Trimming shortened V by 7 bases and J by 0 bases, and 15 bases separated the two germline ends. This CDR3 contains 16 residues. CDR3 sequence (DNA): TGTGCCAGCACCCCTCCCCGATGGACGAACACCGGGGAGCTGTTTTTT. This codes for CASTPPRWTNTGELFF.

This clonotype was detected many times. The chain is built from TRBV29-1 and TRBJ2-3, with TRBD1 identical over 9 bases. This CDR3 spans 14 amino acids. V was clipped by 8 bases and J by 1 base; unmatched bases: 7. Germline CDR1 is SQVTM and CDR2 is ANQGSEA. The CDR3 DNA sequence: TGCAGCTTAAAACAGGGGGCTCGCACAGATACGCAGTATTTT. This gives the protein CSLKQGARTDTQYF.

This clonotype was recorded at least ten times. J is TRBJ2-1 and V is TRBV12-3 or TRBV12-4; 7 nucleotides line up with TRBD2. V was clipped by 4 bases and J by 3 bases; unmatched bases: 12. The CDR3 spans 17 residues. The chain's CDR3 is CASSSVRSSGIYNEQFF. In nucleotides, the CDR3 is TGTGCCAGCAGTTCCGTACGGTCGAGCGGGATCTACAATGAGCAGTTCTTC.

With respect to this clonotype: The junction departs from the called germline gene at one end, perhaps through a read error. This CDR3 is CASSPDGYERYF. CDR3 in DNA: TGTGCCAGCAGCCCCGACGGGTACGAGCGGTACTTC. The chain carries TRBV7-3 and TRBJ2-7; unclear D gene. Germline values: CDR1 SGHTA, CDR2 FQGTGA. The CDR3 is 12 residues long. Full variable domain (rest looked up from reference TRBV7-3 and TRBJ2-7): GAGVSQTPSNKVTEKGKYVELRCDPISGHTALYWYRQSLGQGPEFLIYFQGTGAADDSGLPNDRFFAVRPEGSVSTLKIQRTERGDSAVYLCASSPDGYERYFGPGTRLTVT.

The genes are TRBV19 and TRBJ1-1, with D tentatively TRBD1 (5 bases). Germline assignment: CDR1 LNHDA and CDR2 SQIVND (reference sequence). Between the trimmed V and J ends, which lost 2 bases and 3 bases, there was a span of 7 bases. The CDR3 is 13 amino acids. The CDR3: CASSILGDTEAFF. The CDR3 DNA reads TGTGCCAGTAGTATATTAGGGGACACTGAAGCTTTCTTT. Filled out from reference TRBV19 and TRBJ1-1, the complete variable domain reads DGGITQSPKYLFRKEGQNVTLSCEQNLNHDAMYWYRQDPGQGLRLIYYSQIVNDFQKGDIAEGYSVSREKKESFPLTVTSAQKNPTAFYLCASSILGDTEAFFGQGTRLTVV.

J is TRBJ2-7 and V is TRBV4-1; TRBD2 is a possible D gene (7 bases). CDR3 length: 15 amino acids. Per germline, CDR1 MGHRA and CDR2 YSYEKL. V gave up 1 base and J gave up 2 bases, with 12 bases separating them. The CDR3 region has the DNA TGCGCCAGCAGCCAAGTGGGGGGGCCAACCTACGAGCAGTACTTC. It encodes CASSQVGGPTYEQYF.

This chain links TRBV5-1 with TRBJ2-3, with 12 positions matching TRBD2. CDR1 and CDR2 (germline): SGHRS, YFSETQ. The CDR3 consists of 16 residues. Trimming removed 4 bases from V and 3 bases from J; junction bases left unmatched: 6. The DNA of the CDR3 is TGCGCCAGCAGCCAATCCGGACTAGCGGGAACAGATACGCAGTATTTT. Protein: CASSQSGLAGTDTQYF. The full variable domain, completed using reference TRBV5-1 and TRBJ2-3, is KAGVTQTPRYLIKTRGQQVTLSCSPISGHRSVSWYQQTPGQGLQFLFEYFSETQRNKGNFPGRFSGRQFSNSRSEMNVSTLELGDSALYLCASSQSGLAGTDTQYFGPGTRLTVL.

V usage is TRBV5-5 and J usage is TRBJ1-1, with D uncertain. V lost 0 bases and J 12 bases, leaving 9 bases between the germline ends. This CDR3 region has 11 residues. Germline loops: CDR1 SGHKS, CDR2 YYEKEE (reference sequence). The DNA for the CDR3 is TGTGCCAGCAGCTTGGTTGTCGAGACTTTCTTT. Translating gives CASSLVVETFF. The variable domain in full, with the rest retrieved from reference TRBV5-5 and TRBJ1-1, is DAGVTQSPTHLIKTRGQQVTLRCSPISGHKSVSWYQQVLGQGPQFIFQYYEKEERGRGNFPDRFSARQFPNYSSELNVNALLLGDSALYLCASSLVVETFFGQGTRLTVV.

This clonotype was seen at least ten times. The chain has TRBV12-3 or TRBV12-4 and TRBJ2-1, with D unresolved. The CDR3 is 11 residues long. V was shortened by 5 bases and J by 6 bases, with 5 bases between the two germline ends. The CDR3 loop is CASSRINEQFF. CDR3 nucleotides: TGTGCCAGCAGTCGTATCAATGAGCAGTTCTTC.

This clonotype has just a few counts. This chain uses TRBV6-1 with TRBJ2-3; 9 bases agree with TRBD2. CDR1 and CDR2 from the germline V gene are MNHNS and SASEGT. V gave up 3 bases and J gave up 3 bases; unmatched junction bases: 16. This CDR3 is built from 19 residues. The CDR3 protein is CASSEDRSIAGVLTDTQYF. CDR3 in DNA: TGTGCCAGCAGTGAGGATCGATCAATAGCGGGAGTCCTTACAGATACGCAGTATTTT.

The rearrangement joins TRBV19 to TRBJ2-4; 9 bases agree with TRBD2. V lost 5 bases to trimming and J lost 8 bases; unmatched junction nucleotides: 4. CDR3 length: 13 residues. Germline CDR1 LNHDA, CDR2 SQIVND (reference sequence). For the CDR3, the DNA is TGTGCCAGTAGTGGACTAGCGCGGGACATTCAGTACTTC. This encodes CASSGLARDIQYF.

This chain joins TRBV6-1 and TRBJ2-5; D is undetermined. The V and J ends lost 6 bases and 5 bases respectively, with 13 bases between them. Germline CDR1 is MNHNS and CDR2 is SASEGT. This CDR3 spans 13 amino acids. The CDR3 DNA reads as TGTGCCAGCAGCGTGTTTCCTCGGGAGACCCAGTACTTC. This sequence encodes CASSVFPRETQYF.

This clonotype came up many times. DNA for the CDR3: TGTGCCAGCAGTTACGCCTGGCCCGGGAGGCTCTACGAGCAGTACTTC. Translation: CASSYAWPGRLYEQYF. The V and J genes are TRBV6-2 or TRBV6-3 and TRBJ2-7; 7 bases line up with TRBD2. Trimming removed 2 bases from V and 3 bases from J; junction bases left unmatched: 10. Germline V gene sequence: CDR1 MNHEY, CDR2 SVGEGT. CDR3 length: 16 residues.

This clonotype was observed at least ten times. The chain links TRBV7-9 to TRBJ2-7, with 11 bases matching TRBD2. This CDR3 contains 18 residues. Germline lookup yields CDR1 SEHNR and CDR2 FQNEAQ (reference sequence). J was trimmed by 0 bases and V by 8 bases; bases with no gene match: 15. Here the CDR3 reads CASGRGTSGSSSSYEQYF. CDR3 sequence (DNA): TGTGCCAGCGGGCGGGGCACTAGCGGGAGTTCGAGCTCCTACGAGCAGTACTTC.